This T cell receptor (beta chain) was recovered during a study of tumor-infiltrating lymphocytes in primary liver carcinoma. Across the whole study: Ages ranged from 30 to 69, with HCC or mixed HCC-cholangiocarcinoma.

TCR beta cDNA came from about 0.45 ug total RNA, primed with a constant-region primer. Slightly modified ARM-PCR with three nested multiplex PCR rounds yielded TCR beta libraries. It was with TRBV1-TRBV30 forward primers and a C-beta reverse primer that the first two PCR rounds were run, at about 9 cycles each. MiXCR was run by TCRdb on the multiplex PCR reads, yielding one entry per CDR3 protein. Counted here are under 130,000 distinct CDR3 sequences, roughly 80% occurring once; the ten biggest clones make up approximately 21%. The germline CDR1 and CDR2 sequences are SGHVS and FQNEAQ. This CDR3 has 15 residues. Extraction of RNA together with DNA used about 17-31 mg of unsorted bulk tissue. Every single tumor sample held over 85% viable tumor cells. In the case of this clonotype: The junction shows a germline mismatch at one end, possibly a read error.

The sample consisted of liver tumor tissue from sampling region 3. Subset indicated: tumor region T3, left-lateral pole. V and J are TRBV7-8 and TRBJ2-1; D may correspond to TRBD1 or TRBD2 (5 bases each). The clonotype originates from a man in his forties with primary liver carcinoma and hepatitis B virus infection. This CDR3 is CASSLVGIGVNERFF. In DNA form, the CDR3 reads TGTGCCAGCAGCCTAGTCGGGATAGGGGTCAATGAGCGGTTCTTC. The full variable domain, with the rest looked up from reference TRBV7-8 and TRBJ2-1, is GAGVSQSPRYKVAKRGQDVALRCDPISGHVSLFWYQQALGQGPEFLTYFQNEAQLDKSGLPSDRFFAERPEGSVSTLKIQRTQQEDSAVYLCASSLVGIGVNERFFGPGTRLTVL.